By frequency in the sample, the clone carrying this TCR beta chain is large. Antigen unknown. Run at survey level, the immunoSEQ assay was version v3.0. Using immunoSEQ multiplex PCR, the repertoire was profiled, and TCRdb retains in-frame clones only, with some absent. The sample holds roughly 33,000 clones, 60% to 85% seen once. This entry is derived from a study of long-term antiretroviral therapy in people with HIV. Study-wide points: Diversity remained lower than transplant donor controls, even though it increased after ART. Regardless of time point, clones expanded before ART dominated the repertoire. Controls had broader CDR3 length ranges than HIV repertoires did.

There was at least one pre-ART PBMC sample for each donor, plus at least two post-ART PBMC samples. Germline V CDR1 and CDR2: WSHSY, SAAADI. This CDR3 comprises 13 residues. Trimming left V 3 bases short and J 8 bases short, with 13 bases between. The sequences come from unsorted PBMCs, collected 2 years after starting antiretroviral therapy. The rearrangement uses TRBV10-2 and TRBJ1-2; D gene ambiguous. The receptor comes from a woman aged 45-65 years with HIV. The CDR3 here is CASSDRGEGGYTF. The DNA for the CDR3 is TGCGCCAGCAGTGACAGAGGAGAGGGCGGCTACACCTTC.